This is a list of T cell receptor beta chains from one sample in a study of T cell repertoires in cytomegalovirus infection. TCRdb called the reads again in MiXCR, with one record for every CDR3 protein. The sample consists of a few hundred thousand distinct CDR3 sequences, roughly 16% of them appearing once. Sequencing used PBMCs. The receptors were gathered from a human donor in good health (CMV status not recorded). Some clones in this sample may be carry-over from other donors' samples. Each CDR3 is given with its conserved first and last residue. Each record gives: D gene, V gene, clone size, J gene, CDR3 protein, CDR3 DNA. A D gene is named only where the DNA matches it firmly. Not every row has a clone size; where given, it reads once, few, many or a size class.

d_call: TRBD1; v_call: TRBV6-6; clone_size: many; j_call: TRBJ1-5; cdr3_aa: CASVRTGDQPQHF; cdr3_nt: TGTGCCAGCGTCCGGACAGGGGATCAGCCCCAGCATTTT
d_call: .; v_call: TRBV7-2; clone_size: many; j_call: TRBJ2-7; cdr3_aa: CASHYSGDSYEQYF; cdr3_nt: TGTGCCAGCCACTACTCGGGGGATTCCTACGAGCAGTACTTC
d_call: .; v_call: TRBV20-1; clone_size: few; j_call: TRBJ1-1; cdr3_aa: CSARDLSRGENTEAFF; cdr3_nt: TGCAGTGCTAGAGATCTGAGTCGGGGAGAGAACACTGAAGCTTTCTTT
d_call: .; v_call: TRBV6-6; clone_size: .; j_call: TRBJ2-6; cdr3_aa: CASSPSANVLTF; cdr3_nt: TGTGCCAGCAGTCCCTCCGCCAACGTCCTGACTTTC
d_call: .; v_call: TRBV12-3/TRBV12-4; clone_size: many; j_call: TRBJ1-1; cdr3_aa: CASRATSGGEAFF; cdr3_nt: TGTGCCAGCAGAGCAACGTCGGGGGGGGAAGCTTTCTTT
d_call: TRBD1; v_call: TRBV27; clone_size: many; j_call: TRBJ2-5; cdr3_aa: CASSPGTGTGRRETQYF; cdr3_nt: TGTGCCAGCAGTCCCGGGACAGGGACAGGGAGGCGAGAGACCCAGTACTTC
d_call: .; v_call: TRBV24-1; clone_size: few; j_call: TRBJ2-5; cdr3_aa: CATSDLIQGQETQYF; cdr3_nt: TGTGCCACCAGTGATTTGATCCAGGGGCAAGAGACCCAGTACTTC
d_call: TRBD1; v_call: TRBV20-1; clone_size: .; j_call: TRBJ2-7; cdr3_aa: CSARDGDRGFGQYF; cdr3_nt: TGCAGTGCTAGAGATGGGGACAGGGGATTTGGGCAGTACTTC
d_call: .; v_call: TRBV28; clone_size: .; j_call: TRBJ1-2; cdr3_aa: CASSKTANYGYTF; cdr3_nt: TGTGCCAGCAGCAAGACAGCTAACTATGGCTACACCTTC
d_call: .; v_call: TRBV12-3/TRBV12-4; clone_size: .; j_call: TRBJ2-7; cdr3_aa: CASSLSGSPRYYEQYF; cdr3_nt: TGTGCCAGCAGTTTGTCAGGGTCCCCACGTTACTACGAGCAGTACTTC
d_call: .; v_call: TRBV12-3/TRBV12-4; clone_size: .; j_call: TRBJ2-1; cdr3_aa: CASSLFHNEQFF; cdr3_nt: TGTGCCAGCAGTTTATTCCACAATGAGCAGTTCTTC
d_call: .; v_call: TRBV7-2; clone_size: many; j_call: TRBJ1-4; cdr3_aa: CASSTRGFNEKLFF; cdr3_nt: TGTGCCAGCAGCACTAGGGGTTTTAATGAAAAACTGTTTTTT
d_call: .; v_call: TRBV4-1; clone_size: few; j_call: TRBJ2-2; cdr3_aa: CASSQDGAGVRTGELFF; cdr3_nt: TGCGCCAGCAGCCAAGACGGGGCAGGGGTACGGACCGGGGAGCTGTTTTTT
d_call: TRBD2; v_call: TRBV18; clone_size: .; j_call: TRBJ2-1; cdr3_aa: CASSPPGAGVYNEQFF; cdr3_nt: TGTGCCAGCTCACCACCGGGAGCGGGGGTATACAATGAGCAGTTCTTC
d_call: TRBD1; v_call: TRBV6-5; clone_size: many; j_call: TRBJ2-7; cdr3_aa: CASSYGVRGYEEQYF; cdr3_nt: TGTGCCAGCAGTTACGGTGTCAGGGGGTATGAGGAGCAGTACTTC
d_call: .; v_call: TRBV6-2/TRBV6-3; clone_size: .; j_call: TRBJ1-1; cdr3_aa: CASSLTGQSTEAFF; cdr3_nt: TGTGCCAGCAGTCTAACAGGTCAGTCGACTGAAGCTTTCTTT
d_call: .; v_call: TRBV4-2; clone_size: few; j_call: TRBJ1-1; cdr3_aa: CASSQEGPPNTEAFF; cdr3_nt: TGTGCCAGCAGCCAAGAGGGACCCCCGAACACTGAAGCTTTCTTT
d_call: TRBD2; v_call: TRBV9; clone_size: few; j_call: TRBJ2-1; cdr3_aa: CASSVAGGSYNEQFF; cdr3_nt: TGTGCCAGCAGCGTTGCCGGGGGGTCCTACAATGAGCAGTTCTTC
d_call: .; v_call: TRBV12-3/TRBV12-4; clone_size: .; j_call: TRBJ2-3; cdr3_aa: CASDRADTQYF; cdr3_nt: TGTGCCAGTGACCGGGCAGATACGCAGTATTTT
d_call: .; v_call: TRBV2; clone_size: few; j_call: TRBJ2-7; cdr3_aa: CASRLGFEQYF; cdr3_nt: TGTGCCAGCAGGCTCGGTTTCGAGCAGTACTTC
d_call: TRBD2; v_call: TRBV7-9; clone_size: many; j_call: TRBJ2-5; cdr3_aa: CASRGSGGGAWETQYF; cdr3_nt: TGTGCCAGCAGAGGATCCGGCGGGGGGGCATGGGAGACCCAGTACTTC
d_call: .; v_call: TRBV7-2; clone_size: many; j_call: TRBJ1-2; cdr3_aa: CASSFDSYGYTF; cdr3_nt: TGTGCCAGCAGCTTTGACAGCTATGGCTACACCTTC
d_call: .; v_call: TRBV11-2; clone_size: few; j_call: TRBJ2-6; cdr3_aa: CASSSGTYSGANVLTF; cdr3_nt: TGTGCCAGCAGTTCCGGGACCTACTCTGGGGCCAACGTCCTGACTTTC
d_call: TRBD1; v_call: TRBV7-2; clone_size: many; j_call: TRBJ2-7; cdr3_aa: CASSSTGTGVYEQYF; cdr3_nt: TGTGCCAGCAGCTCCACCGGGACAGGGGTGTACGAGCAGTACTTC
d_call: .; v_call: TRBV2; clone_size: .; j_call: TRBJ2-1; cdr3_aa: CASSDGDYNEQFF; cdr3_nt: TGTGCCAGCAGTGACGGCGACTACAATGAGCAGTTCTTC
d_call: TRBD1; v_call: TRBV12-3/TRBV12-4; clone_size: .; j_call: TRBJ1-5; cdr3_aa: CASRQGDQPQHF; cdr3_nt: TGTGCCAGCAGACAGGGGGATCAGCCCCAGCATTTT
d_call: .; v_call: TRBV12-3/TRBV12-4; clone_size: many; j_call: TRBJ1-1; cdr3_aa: CASSFNTEAFF; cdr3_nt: TGTGCCAGCAGTTTCAACACTGAAGCTTTCTTT
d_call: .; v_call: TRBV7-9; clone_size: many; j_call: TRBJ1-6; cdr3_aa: CASSLEGNSPLHF; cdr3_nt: TGTGCCAGCAGCTTAGAAGGGAATTCACCCCTCCACTTT
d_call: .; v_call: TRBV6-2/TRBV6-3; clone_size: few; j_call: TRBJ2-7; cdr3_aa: CASSYLFYEQYF; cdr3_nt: TGTGCCAGCAGTTACCTATTCTACGAGCAGTACTTC
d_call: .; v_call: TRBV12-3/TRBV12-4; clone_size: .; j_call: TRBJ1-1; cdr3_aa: CATQENTEAFF; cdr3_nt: TGCGCGACACAGGAGAACACTGAAGCTTTCTTT
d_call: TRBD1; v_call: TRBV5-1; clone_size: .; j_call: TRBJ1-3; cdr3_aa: CASSSQGQGDGNTIYF; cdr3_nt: TGCGCCAGCAGCAGCCAGGGACAGGGTGATGGAAACACCATATATTTT
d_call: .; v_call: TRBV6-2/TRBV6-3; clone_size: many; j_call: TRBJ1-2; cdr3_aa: CASSDWTYGYTF; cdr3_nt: TGTGCCAGCAGTGATTGGACCTATGGCTACACCTTC
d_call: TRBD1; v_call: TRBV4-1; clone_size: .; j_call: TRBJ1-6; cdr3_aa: CASSQARRTGASSYNSPLHF; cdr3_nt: TGCGCCAGCAGCCAAGCTCGTCGGACAGGGGCGAGCTCCTATAATTCACCCCTCCACTTT
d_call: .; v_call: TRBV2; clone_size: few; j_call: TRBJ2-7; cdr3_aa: CASSKGQHSYEQYF; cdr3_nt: TGTGCCAGCAGTAAGGGGCAGCACTCCTACGAGCAGTACTTC
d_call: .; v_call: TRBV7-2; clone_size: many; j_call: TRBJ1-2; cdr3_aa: CASSLGGGSRTQGGYTF; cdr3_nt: TGTGCCAGCAGCTTAGGTGGGGGGTCCCGAACCCAGGGTGGCTACACCTTC
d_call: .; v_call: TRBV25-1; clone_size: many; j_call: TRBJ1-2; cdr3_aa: CASSDDGGGRYGYTF; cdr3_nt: TGTGCCAGCAGTGACGACGGAGGAGGAAGATATGGCTACACCTTC
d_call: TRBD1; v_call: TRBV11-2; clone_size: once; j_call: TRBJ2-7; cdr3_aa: CASSFGQGTSYEQYF; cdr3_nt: TGTGCCAGCAGCTTCGGACAGGGGACCTCCTACGAGCAGTACTTC
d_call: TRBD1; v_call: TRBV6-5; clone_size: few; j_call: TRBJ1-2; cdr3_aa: CASSYSKQGNYGYTF; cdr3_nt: TGTGCCAGCAGTTACTCGAAACAGGGGAATTATGGCTACACCTTC
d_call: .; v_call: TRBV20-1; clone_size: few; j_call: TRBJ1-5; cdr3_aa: CSARHGQPNQPQHF; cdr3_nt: TGCAGTGCTAGACATGGACAGCCAAATCAGCCCCAGCATTTT
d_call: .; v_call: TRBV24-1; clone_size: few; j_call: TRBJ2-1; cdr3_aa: CATSDSTGRTYNEQFF; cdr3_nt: TGTGCCACCAGTGACTCGACAGGGAGGACCTACAATGAGCAGTTCTTC
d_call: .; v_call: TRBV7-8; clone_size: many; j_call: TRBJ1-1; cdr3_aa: CASSGQNTEAFF; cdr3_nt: TGTGCCAGCAGCGGACAGAACACTGAAGCTTTCTTT
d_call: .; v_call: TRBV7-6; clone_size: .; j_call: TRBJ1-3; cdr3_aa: CASSLAPTGSGNTIYF; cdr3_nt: TGTGCCAGCAGCTTAGCACCGACAGGCTCTGGAAACACCATATATTTT
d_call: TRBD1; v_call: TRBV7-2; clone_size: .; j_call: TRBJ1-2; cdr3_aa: CASSLAMSGQGASGYTF; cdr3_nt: TGTGCCAGCAGCTTAGCTATGTCCGGGCAGGGGGCATCTGGCTACACCTTC
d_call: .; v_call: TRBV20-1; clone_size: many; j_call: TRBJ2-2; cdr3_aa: CSARAPGANGELFF; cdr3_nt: TGCAGTGCTAGAGCTCCGGGTGCGAACGGGGAGCTGTTTTTT
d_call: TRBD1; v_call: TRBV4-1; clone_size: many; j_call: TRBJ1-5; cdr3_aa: CASSQDPGQSNQPQHF; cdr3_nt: TGCGCCAGCAGCCAAGACCCGGGACAGAGTAATCAGCCCCAGCATTTT
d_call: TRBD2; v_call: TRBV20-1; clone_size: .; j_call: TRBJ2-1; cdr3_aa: CSARDPGTSGGAEFF; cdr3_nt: TGCAGTGCTAGAGACCCTGGGACTAGCGGGGGGGCAGAGTTCTTC
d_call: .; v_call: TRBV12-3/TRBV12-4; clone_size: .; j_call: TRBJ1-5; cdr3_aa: CASSLVADNQPQHF; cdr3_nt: TGTGCCAGCAGTTTGGTGGCAGACAATCAGCCCCAGCATTTT
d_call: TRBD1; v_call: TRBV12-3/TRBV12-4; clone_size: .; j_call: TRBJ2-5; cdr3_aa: CASSFQGAWETQYF; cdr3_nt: TGTGCCAGCAGTTTCCAGGGGGCATGGGAGACCCAGTACTTC
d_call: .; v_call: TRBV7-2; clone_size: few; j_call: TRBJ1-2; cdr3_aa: CASSLGGWGRGYTF; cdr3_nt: TGTGCCAGCAGCTTAGGAGGGTGGGGGCGTGGCTACACCTTC
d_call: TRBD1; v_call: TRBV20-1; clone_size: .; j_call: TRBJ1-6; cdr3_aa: CSARGLGAGGNSPLHF; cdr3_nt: TGCAGTGCTAGAGGATTGGGGGCAGGGGGAAATTCACCCCTCCACTTT